This paragraph reports one T cell receptor delta chain. What it binds is unknown. TCRdb's entry gives the protein of a much larger clone, which mismatches this DNA's translation at residue 9, likely from a read error; the protein reported here is translated from the DNA. Flow sorting of PBMC yielded separate Vgamma9/Vdelta2+ and Vdelta2-negative gammadelta T cell populations for bulk repertoire analysis. The V gene end was trimmed by 3 bases and the J gene end by 2 bases; junction bases not matched to a gene: 10. Germline values: CDR1 GEAIGNYY, CDR2 EKD. The CDR3 is 16 amino acids. These data are taken from a study of γδ T cells in repeated Plasmodium falciparum infection. General study results and limits: Vgamma9/Vdelta2+ repertoires stayed stably polyclonal over time and infection.

TCRdb fed the multiplex PCR reads to CATT. The table records 50,000 to 55,000 delta-chain clones, roughly 1.9% of them present only once. The source material was gamma-delta T cells from blood. The clonotype originates from a pool of human donors (malaria-infected and uninfected, not separated). The chain is built from TRDV2 and TRDJ1; 8 nucleotides align to TRDD3. TCRdb supplies no J gene; here it was assigned by aligning the nucleotide sequence to germline. The chain's CDR3 is CACDSLTGGSTDKLIF. The DNA of the CDR3 is TGTGCCTGTGACTCCCTTACTGGGGGGTCGACCGATAAACTCATCTTT.